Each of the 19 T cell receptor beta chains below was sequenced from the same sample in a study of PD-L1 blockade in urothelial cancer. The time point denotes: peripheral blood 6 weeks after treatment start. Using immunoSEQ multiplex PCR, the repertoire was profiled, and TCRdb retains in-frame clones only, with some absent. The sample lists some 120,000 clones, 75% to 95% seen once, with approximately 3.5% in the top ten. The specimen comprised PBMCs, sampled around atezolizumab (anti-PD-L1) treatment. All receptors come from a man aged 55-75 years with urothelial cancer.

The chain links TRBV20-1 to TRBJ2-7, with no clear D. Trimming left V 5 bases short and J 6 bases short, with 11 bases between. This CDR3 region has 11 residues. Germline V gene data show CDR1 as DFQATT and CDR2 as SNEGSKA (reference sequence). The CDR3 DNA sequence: TGCAGTGCTGGGCTGATGCTCGAGCAGTACTTC. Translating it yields CSAGLMLEQYF.

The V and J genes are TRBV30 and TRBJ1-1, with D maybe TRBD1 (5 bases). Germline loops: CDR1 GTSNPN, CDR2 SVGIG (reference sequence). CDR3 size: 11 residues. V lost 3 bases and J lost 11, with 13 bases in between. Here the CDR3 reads CAWRLGAWAFF. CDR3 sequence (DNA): TGTGCCTGGAGACTTGGGGCGTGGGCTTTCTTT.

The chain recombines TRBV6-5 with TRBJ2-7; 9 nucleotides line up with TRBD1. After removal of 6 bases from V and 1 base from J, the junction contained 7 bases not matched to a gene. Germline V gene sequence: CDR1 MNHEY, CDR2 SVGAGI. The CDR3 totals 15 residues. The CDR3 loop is CASSKDRGGSYEQYF. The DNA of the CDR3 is TGTGCCAGCAGCAAAGACAGGGGGGGGTCCTACGAGCAGTACTTC.

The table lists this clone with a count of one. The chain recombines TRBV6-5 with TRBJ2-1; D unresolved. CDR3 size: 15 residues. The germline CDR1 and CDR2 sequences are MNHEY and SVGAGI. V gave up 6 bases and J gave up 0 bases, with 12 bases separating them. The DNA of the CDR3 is TGTGCCAGCAGCCAGGTGGCGAGCTCCTACAATGAGCAGTTCTTC. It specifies CASSQVASSYNEQFF.

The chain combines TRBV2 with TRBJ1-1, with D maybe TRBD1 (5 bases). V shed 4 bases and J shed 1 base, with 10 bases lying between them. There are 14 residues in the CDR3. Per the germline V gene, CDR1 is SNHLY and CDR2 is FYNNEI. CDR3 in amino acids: CASSVKDKNTEAFF. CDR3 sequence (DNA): TGTGCCAGCAGTGTAAAGGACAAGAACACTGAAGCTTTCTTT.

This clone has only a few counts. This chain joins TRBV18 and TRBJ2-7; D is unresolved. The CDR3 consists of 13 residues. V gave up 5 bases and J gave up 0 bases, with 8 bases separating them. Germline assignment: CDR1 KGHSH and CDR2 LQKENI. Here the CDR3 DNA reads TGTGCCAGCTCATCCAGTGCCTCCTACGAGCAGTACTTC. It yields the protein CASSSSASYEQYF.

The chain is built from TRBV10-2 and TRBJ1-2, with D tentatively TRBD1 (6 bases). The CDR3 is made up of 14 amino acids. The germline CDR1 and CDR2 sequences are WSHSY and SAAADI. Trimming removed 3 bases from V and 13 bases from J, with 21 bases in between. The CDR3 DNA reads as TGCGCCAGCAGTGATCTCCAGGGGATCATTGGAGGCACCTTC. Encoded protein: CASSDLQGIIGGTF.

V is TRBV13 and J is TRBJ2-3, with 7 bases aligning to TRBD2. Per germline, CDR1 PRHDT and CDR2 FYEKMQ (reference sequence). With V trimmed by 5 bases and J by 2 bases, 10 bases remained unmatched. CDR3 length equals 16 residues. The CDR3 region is CASSDRGGDYTDTQYF. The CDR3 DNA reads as TGTGCCAGCAGCGACCGTGGGGGGGACTACACAGATACGCAGTATTTT. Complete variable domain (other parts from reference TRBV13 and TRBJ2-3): AAGVIQSPRHLIKEKRETATLKCYPIPRHDTVYWYQQGPGQDPQFLISFYEKMQSDKGSIPDRFSAQQFSDYHSELNMSSLELGDSALYFCASSDRGGDYTDTQYFGPGTRLTVL.

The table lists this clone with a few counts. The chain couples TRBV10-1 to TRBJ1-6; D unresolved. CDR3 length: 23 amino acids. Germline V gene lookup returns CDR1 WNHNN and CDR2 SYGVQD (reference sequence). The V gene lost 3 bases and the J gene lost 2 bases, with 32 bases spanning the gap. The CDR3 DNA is TGCGCCAGCAGTGAAGAGCGGGGTAATCAACCTGGTGCCTTGAGCACCTATAATTCACCCCTCCACTTT. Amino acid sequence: CASSEERGNQPGALSTYNSPLHF.

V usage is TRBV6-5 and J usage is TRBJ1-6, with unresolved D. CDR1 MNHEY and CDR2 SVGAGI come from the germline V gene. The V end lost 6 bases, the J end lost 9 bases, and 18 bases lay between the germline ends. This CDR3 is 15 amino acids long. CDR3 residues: CASRQTAAGGSPLHF. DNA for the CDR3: TGTGCCAGCAGGCAAACAGCGGCGGGTGGTTCACCCCTCCACTTT.

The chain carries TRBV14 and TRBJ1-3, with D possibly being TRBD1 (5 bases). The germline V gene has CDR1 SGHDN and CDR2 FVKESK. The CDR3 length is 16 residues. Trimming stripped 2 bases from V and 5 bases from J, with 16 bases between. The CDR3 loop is CASSQLTGELRNTIYF. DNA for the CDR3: TGTGCCAGCAGCCAATTAACAGGAGAGTTACGAAACACCATATATTTT. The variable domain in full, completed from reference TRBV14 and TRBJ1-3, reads EAGVTQFPSHSVIEKGQTVTLRCDPISGHDNLYWYRRVMGKEIKFLLHFVKESKQDESGMPNNRFLAERTGGTYSTLKVQPAELEDSGVYFCASSQLTGELRNTIYFGEGSWLTVV.

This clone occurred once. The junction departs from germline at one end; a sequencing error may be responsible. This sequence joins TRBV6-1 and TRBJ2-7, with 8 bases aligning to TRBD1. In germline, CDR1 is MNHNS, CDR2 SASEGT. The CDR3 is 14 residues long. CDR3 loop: CASSPTGTGSLRHF. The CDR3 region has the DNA TGTGCCAGCAGTCCAACCGGGACAGGATCTTTGAGGCACTTC.

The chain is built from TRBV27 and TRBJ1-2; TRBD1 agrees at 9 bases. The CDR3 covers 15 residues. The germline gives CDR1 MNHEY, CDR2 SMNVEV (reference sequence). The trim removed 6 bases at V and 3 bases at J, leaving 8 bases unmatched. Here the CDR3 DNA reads TGTGCCAGCAGCCCCTACGACAGGGGGGACTATGGCTACACCTTC. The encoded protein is CASSPYDRGDYGYTF.

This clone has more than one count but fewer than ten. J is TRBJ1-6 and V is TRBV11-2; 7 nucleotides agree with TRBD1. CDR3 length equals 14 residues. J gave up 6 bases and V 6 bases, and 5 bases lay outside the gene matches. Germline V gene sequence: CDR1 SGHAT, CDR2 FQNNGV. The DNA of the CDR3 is TGTGCCAGCAGTTTGGACAGGATTAATTCACCCCTCCACTTT. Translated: CASSLDRINSPLHF.

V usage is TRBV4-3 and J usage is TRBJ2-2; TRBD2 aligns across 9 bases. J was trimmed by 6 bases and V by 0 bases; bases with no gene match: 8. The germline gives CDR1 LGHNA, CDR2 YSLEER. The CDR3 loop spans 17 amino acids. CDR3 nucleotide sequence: TGCGCCAGCAGCCAAGACACCCTAGCGGGACGGTCCGGGGAGCTGTTTTTT. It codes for CASSQDTLAGRSGELFF.

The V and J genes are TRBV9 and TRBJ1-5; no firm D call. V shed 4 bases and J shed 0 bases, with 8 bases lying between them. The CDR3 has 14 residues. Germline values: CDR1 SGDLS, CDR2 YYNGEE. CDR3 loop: CASSKTPSNQPQHF. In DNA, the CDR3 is TGTGCCAGCAGCAAGACACCTAGCAATCAGCCCCAGCATTTT.

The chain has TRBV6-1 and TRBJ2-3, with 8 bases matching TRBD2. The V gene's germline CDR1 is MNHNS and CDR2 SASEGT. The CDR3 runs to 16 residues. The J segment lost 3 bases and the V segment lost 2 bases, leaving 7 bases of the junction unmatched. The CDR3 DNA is TGTGCCAGCAGTGAAACGTGGGTAGCGGGAACAGATACGCAGTATTTT. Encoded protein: CASSETWVAGTDTQYF.

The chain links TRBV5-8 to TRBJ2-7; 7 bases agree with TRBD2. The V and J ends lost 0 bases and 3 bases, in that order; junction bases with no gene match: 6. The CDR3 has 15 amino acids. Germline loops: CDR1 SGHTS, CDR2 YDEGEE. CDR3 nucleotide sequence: TGTGCCAGCAGCTTGGGTGGACTAGGTGGCTACGAGCAGTACTTC. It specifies CASSLGGLGGYEQYF.

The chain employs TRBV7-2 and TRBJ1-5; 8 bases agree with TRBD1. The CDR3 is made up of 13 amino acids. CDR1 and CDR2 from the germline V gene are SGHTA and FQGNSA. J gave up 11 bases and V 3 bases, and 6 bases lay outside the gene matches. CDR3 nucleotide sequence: TGTGCCAGCAGCTTTCCGGGACAGGTAGCCCAGCATTTT. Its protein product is CASSFPGQVAQHF.